A single sample is the source of the 30 T cell receptor beta chains below, sequenced in a study of blood T cells in healthy people across ages. Then a second PCR, running roughly 7 to 11 cycles, was carried out with a sample-barcoded 5' primer and a J-beta primer mix. MiXCR, run by TCRdb on the 5' RACE reads, gives a single entry per CDR3 protein. The table shows around 1,800,000 distinct CDR3 sequences, with about two fifths occurring only once. The sequenced sample was blood. The receptor source for this set is a human donor in good health.

This chain uses TRBV12-3 or TRBV12-4 with TRBJ1-2; no firm D call. The CDR3 consists of 13 residues. Trimming left V 4 bases short and J 5 bases short, with 11 bases between. CDR3 nucleotides: TGTGCCAGCAGTTCCCTACGTCTTTATGGCTACACCTTC. This sequence encodes CASSSLRLYGYTF.

Only a few counts were recorded for this clonotype. The V gene is TRBV29-1, the J gene TRBJ2-1; 9 bases fit TRBD1. V shed 6 bases and J 6 bases; nucleotides not matched to a gene: 3. The germline CDR1 and CDR2 sequences are SQVTM and ANQGSEA. The CDR3 consists of 12 residues. The CDR3 reads CSVDRGGNEQFF. In DNA, the CDR3 is TGCAGCGTCGACAGGGGGGGCAATGAGCAGTTCTTC.

The V call is TRBV6-2 or TRBV6-3, the J call TRBJ2-7; 11 bases agree with TRBD1. J gave up 2 bases and V 6 bases, and 6 bases lay outside the gene matches. Looked up from germline, CDR1 is MNHEY and CDR2 is SVGEGT. There are 15 residues in the CDR3. The CDR3 nucleotides read TGTGCCAGCAGGCCGGACAGGGGGCCAACCTACGAGCAGTACTTC. Its protein product is CASRPDRGPTYEQYF.

In this sample, this clonotype turned up a few times. This chain links TRBV9 with TRBJ2-7, with a possible D match to TRBD2 (6 bases). This CDR3 is built from 15 residues. V was cut by 2 bases and J by 6 bases, with 18 bases left in between. CDR1 and CDR2 from the germline V gene are SGDLS and YYNGEE. CDR3 in DNA: TGTGCCAGCAGCGTTGGCGGACTAAGCGGAGGCGAGCAGTACTTC. As protein: CASSVGGLSGGEQYF.

This clonotype showed up many times. The CDR3 sequence is CASSSTPDYGYTF. Written as DNA, the CDR3 is TGTGCCAGCAGTTCGACACCCGACTATGGCTACACCTTC. The J gene is TRBJ1-2, the V gene TRBV12-3 or TRBV12-4; D remains unclear. The CDR3 spans 13 residues. V lost 4 bases, J lost 3 bases, and 9 bases lay in between.

There are a few counts of this clonotype. The chain is built from TRBV5-1 and TRBJ2-1; D remains unclear. Trimming cost V 4 bases and J 0 bases, with 11 bases left between them. The CDR3 extends over 15 amino acids. Germline loops: CDR1 SGHRS, CDR2 YFSETQ. The CDR3: CASSSQASSYNEQFF. CDR3 bases: TGCGCCAGCAGCAGTCAGGCAAGCTCCTACAATGAGCAGTTCTTC.

The V gene is TRBV12-3 or TRBV12-4, the J gene TRBJ1-6; the match to TRBD1 covers 9 bases. The V gene end was trimmed by 5 bases and the J gene end by 6 bases; junction bases not matched to a gene: 5. There are 15 residues in the CDR3. This CDR3 is CASSTTTGGNSPLHF. DNA for the CDR3: TGTGCCAGCAGTACGACGACAGGGGGTAATTCACCCCTCCACTTT.

This clonotype was seen a few times. CDR3: CATSDPWFPPNYGYTF. The CDR3 DNA follows: TGTGCCACCAGTGACCCGTGGTTCCCCCCTAACTATGGCTACACCTTC. The V and J genes are TRBV24-1 and TRBJ1-2; D remains unclear. Germline V lookup: CDR1 KGHDR, CDR2 SFDVKD. This CDR3 contains 16 residues. Trimming took 4 bases from V and 0 from J, leaving 14 bases between them.

The chain uses TRBV4-3 and TRBJ1-2, with D unclear. Deletions cut 0 bases from V and 7 bases from J, with 12 bases between. The germline V gene has CDR1 LGHNA and CDR2 YSLEER. CDR3 size: 14 residues. CDR3 in DNA: TGCGCCAGCAGCCAAGAACGGGAGTGGGGTGGCTACACCTTC. The encoded protein is CASSQEREWGGYTF.

This chain uses TRBV27 with TRBJ2-3, with D hard to call. Germline V gene data show CDR1 as MNHEY and CDR2 as SMNVEV (reference sequence). Trimming took 6 bases from V and 5 from J, leaving 9 bases between them. This CDR3 is 12 amino acids long. CDR3 sequence: CASRLAGDTQYF. DNA for the CDR3: TGTGCCAGCAGACTCGCTGGAGATACGCAGTATTTT.

The V and J genes are TRBV11-1 and TRBJ2-4, with 8 bases matching TRBD1. The CDR3 is 14 residues long. J was trimmed by 13 bases and V by 2 bases; bases with no gene match: 10. The germline V gene encodes CDR1 SGHAT and CDR2 FQDESV (reference sequence). The CDR3 DNA sequence: TGTGCCAGCAGCTTAAGTCAGGGGGCTTGGGAGCAGTACTTC. It yields the protein CASSLSQGAWEQYF.

The rearrangement joins TRBV12-3 or TRBV12-4 to TRBJ2-3; no clear D gene. CDR3 length: 12 residues. V was pared by 5 bases and J by 14 bases, with 17 bases between. CDR3 amino acids: CASSRFNEKLYF. The CDR3 region has the DNA TGTGCCAGCAGTCGATTTAATGAAAAACTGTATTTT.

The chain uses TRBV6-1 and TRBJ2-5; D is tentatively TRBD1 or TRBD2 (6 bases each). Trimming cost V 8 bases and J 9 bases, with 19 bases left between them. Per the germline V gene, CDR1 is MNHNS and CDR2 is SASEGT. The CDR3 has 13 residues. In nucleotides, the CDR3 is TGTGCCAGCCGGACAGCTTCTCCGGGGGCCCAGTACTTC. Translation gives CASRTASPGAQYF.

CDR3 nucleotide sequence: TGTGCCAGCTCCAGCTATGGGACCCTCACTGAAGCTTTCTTT. Amino acid sequence: CASSSYGTLTEAFF. The chain employs TRBV2 and TRBJ1-1, with D perhaps matching TRBD1 (5 bases). Trimming cost V 8 bases and J 4 bases, with 17 bases left between them. Germline CDR1 and CDR2: SNHLY and FYNNEI. The CDR3 extends over 14 amino acids.

A remark on this clonotype: Given a much more abundant clone one base away, this may be a read error. This chain connects TRBV12-3 or TRBV12-4 to TRBJ2-1; maybe TRBD2 (5 bases). The CDR3 totals 12 residues. Trimming left V 11 bases short and J 6 bases short, with 14 bases between. The CDR3 loop reads CACGTRFNEQFF. The CDR3 nucleotides read TGTGCCTGCGGTACTAGATTCAATGAGCAGTTCTTC.

The genes are TRBV15 and TRBJ2-3, with TRBD2 matching 9 bases. The CDR3 totals 15 residues. V was pared by 6 bases and J by 8 bases, with 12 bases of the junction left unmatched. The germline gives CDR1 LNHNV, CDR2 YYDKDF (reference sequence). CDR3 region: CATSPTSGFIATQYF. The CDR3 DNA follows: TGTGCCACCAGTCCTACTAGCGGGTTTATTGCTACGCAGTATTTT.

The sample holds a few counts of this clonotype. The genes are TRBV29-1 and TRBJ2-3, with TRBD1 matching over 9 bases. V shed 7 bases, J shed 7 bases, and the junction held 9 bases outside the gene matches. CDR3 length: 13 amino acids. Germline-derived CDR1 and CDR2 are SQVTM and ANQGSEA. CDR3 sequence: CSANNRGLYTQYF. Written as DNA, the CDR3 is TGCAGCGCTAACAACAGGGGGCTCTATACGCAGTATTTT.

This clonotype has ten or more counts. The V gene is TRBV20-1, the J gene TRBJ2-3; no clear D gene. CDR1 and CDR2 from the germline V gene are DFQATT and SNEGSKA (reference sequence). Trimming shortened V by 5 bases and J by 0 bases, and 6 bases separated the two germline ends. The CDR3 totals 12 residues. DNA of the CDR3: TGCAGTGCTCCTGCGAGCACAGATACGCAGTATTTT. Protein product: CSAPASTDTQYF.

V gene TRBV7-9 combines with J gene TRBJ2-1, with TRBD2 identical over 13 bases. Per the germline V gene, CDR1 is SEHNR and CDR2 is FQNEAQ (reference sequence). Trimming at V came to 5 bases and at J to 8 bases, leaving 6 bases not matched to a gene. CDR3 length equals 15 residues. The CDR3 reads CASSPMTSGGYEQFF. CDR3 nucleotide sequence: TGTGCCAGCAGCCCGATGACTAGCGGGGGGTATGAGCAGTTCTTC.

The CDR3 region has the DNA TGTGCCAGCAGCGTAGACCCGTGGGTCTACGAGCAGTACTTC. Its translation is CASSVDPWVYEQYF. The V gene is TRBV6-4, the J gene TRBJ2-7, with no clear D. This CDR3 spans 14 amino acids. Germline-derived CDR1 and CDR2 are MRHNA and SNTAGT. V was pared by 6 bases and J by 3 bases, with 15 bases between.

Turning to this clonotype: The junction does not match germline at one end; this may be a read error. This chain connects TRBV4-2 to TRBJ1-2; D uncertain. This CDR3 region has 15 residues. Per the germline V gene, CDR1 is LGHNA and CDR2 is YNFKEQ. In DNA, the CDR3 is TGTGCCAGCAGCCAAGTTATTCCGGCCGGTGAGGGCTTCACCTTC. The encoded protein is CASSQVIPAGEGFTF.

The chain combines TRBV18 with TRBJ1-2, with D perhaps TRBD1 (5 bases). CDR1 KGHSH and CDR2 LQKENI come from the germline V gene. Trimming stripped 3 bases from V and 0 bases from J, with 11 bases between. The CDR3 is made up of 15 amino acids. CDR3: CASSPTEEANYGYTF. CDR3 bases: TGTGCCAGCTCACCGACAGAGGAAGCTAACTATGGCTACACCTTC.

This clonotype was detected a few times. The chain combines TRBV4-3 with TRBJ1-2; weak D call: TRBD1 (5 bases). Looked up from germline, CDR1 is LGHNA and CDR2 is YSLEER. The CDR3 extends over 15 amino acids. Trimming removed 0 bases from V and 8 bases from J, with 16 bases in between. The CDR3 region is CASSQDGGRVDGYTF. Here the CDR3 DNA reads TGCGCCAGCAGCCAAGATGGGGGTAGAGTGGACGGCTACACCTTC.

This sequence joins TRBV7-8 and TRBJ2-2; no firm D call. CDR1 is SGHVS and CDR2 is FQNEAQ in the germline V gene. This CDR3 comprises 12 residues. The V end was cut by 7 bases, the J end by 6 bases, with 9 bases between. This chain's CDR3 is CASTLGPGELFF. For the CDR3, the DNA is TGTGCCAGCACCCTAGGTCCCGGGGAGCTGTTTTTT.

J is TRBJ2-6 and V is TRBV7-8; 10 nucleotides match TRBD1. The trim removed 6 bases at V and 3 bases at J, leaving 8 bases unmatched. Germline V gives CDR1 SGHVS, CDR2 FQNEAQ. The CDR3 is made up of 17 amino acids. CDR3 in amino acids: CASSPGQGLFGANVLTF. The CDR3 DNA is TGTGCCAGCAGTCCGGGACAGGGGTTATTTGGGGCCAACGTCCTGACTTTC.

This clonotype was recorded a few times. This chain uses TRBV29-1 with TRBJ1-1, with a possible D match to TRBD1 (6 bases). Germline CDR1 reads SQVTM; CDR2 reads ANQGSEA. Trimming left V 6 bases short and J 1 base short, with 12 bases between. This CDR3 contains 13 residues. DNA for the CDR3: TGCAGCGTGCTAGGGGGGAGGAACACTGAAGCTTTCTTT. Translated: CSVLGGRNTEAFF.

This clonotype was seen a handful of times. The chain uses TRBV28 and TRBJ2-5; maybe TRBD1 (5 bases). This CDR3 spans 14 amino acids. Germline assignment: CDR1 MDHEN and CDR2 SYDVKM. V was cut by 3 bases and J by 3 bases, with 11 bases left in between. The CDR3 DNA sequence: TGTGCCAGCAGTTTTTCCGACAGAAAAGAGACCCAGTACTTC. Translating gives CASSFSDRKETQYF.

The rearrangement uses TRBV3-1 and TRBJ2-7; TRBD2 matches 8 bases. Germline values: CDR1 LGHDT, CDR2 YNNKEL (reference sequence). The J segment lost 0 bases and the V segment lost 0 bases, leaving 7 bases of the junction unmatched. The CDR3 spans 17 residues. The CDR3 loop reads CASSQDLSGGDSYEQYF. DNA of the CDR3: TGTGCCAGCAGCCAAGATCTTTCGGGAGGGGACTCCTACGAGCAGTACTTC.

This chain connects TRBV19 to TRBJ1-4, with 8 bases fitting TRBD1. The germline gives CDR1 LNHDA, CDR2 SQIVND (reference sequence). The CDR3 is 16 residues long. J was trimmed by 2 bases and V by 3 bases; bases with no gene match: 5. CDR3 loop: CASSIPGGVTNEKLFF. CDR3 in DNA: TGTGCCAGTAGTATTCCAGGGGGCGTCACTAATGAAAAACTGTTTTTT.

The genes are TRBV14 and TRBJ1-6, with D possibly TRBD1 on 6 matching bases. Trimming removed 4 bases from V and 4 bases from J, with 14 bases in between. CDR3 size: 16 residues. Germline values: CDR1 SGHDN, CDR2 FVKESK. CDR3 protein: CASSLHTGTYNSPLHF. DNA for the CDR3: TGTGCCAGCAGCCTCCACACAGGGACTTATAATTCACCCCTCCACTTT.